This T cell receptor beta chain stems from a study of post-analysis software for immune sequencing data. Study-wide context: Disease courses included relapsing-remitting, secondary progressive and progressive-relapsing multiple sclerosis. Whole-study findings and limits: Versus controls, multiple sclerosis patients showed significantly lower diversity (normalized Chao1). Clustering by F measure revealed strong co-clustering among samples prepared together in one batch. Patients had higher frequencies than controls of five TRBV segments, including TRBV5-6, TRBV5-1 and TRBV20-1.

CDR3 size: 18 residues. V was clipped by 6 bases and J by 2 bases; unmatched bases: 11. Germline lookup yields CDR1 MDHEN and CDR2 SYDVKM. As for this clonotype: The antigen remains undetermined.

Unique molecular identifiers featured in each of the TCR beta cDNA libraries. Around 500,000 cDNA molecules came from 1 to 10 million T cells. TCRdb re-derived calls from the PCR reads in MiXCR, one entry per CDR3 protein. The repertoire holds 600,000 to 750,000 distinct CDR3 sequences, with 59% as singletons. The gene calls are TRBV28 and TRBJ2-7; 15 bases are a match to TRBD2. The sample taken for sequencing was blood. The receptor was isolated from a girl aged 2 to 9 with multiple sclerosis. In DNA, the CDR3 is TGTGCCAGCAGCAACTACGCGCGGACTAGCGGGAGGGCCTACGAGCAGTACTTC. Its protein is CASSNYARTSGRAYEQYF.